This entry lists 2 T cell receptor beta chains sequenced from one sample in a study of technical replicates of blood from a few donors. TCRdb's table, derived via immunoSEQ multiplex PCR, lists solely in-frame clones and lacks some. This sample carries about 70,000 clones, about nine tenths of them seen once, and the ten largest clones take roughly 5%. Sequenced sample: PBMCs. All receptors come from a human donor in good health. Some clones in this sample may be carry-over from other donors' samples.

The rearrangement joins TRBV7-2 to TRBJ2-3, with 7 bases matching TRBD2. CDR1 is SGHTA, CDR2 FQGNSA, per germline. This CDR3 is built from 18 residues. Trimming removed 0 bases from V and 5 bases from J; junction bases left unmatched: 14. In DNA, the CDR3 is TGTGCCAGCAGCTTAGCGGCCGCGGGAGCTCTCCTTCAAGATACGCAGTATTTT. Encoded protein: CASSLAAAGALLQDTQYF.

A few counts support this clone. The J gene is TRBJ1-1, the V gene TRBV29-1; D remains ambiguous. Germline V CDR1 and CDR2: SQVTM, ANQGSEA. There are 13 residues in the CDR3. Trimming pared 3 bases from V and 11 bases from J, leaving 19 bases between. The DNA of the CDR3 is TGCAGCGTTGAGAGGTCCCGCGGAGTAAACGCTTTCTTT. It yields the protein CSVERSRGVNAFF.